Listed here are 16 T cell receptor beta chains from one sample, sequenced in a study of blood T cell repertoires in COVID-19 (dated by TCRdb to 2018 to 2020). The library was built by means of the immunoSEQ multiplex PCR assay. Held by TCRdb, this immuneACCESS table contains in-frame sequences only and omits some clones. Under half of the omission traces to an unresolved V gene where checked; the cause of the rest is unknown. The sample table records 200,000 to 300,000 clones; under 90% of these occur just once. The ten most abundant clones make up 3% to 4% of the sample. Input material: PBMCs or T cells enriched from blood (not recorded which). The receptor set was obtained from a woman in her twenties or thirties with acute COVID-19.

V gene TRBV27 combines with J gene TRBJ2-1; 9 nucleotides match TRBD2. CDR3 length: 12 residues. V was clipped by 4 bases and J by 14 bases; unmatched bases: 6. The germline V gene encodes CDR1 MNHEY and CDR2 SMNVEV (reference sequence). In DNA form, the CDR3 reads TGTGCCAGCAGTTCGACTAGCGGCCTGGAGTTCTTC. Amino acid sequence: CASSSTSGLEFF.

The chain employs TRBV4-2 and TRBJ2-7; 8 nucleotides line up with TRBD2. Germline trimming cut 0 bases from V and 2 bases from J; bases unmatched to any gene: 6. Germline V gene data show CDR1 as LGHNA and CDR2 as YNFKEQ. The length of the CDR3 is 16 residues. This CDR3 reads CASSQEGDGGAYEQYF. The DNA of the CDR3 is TGTGCCAGCAGCCAAGAGGGAGACGGGGGGGCCTACGAGCAGTACTTC.

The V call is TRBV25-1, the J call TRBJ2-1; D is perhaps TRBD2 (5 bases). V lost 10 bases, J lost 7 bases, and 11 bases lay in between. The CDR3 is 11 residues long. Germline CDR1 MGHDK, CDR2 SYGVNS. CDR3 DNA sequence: TGTGCCATCCGGACTGGTAATGAGCAGTTCTTC. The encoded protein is CAIRTGNEQFF.

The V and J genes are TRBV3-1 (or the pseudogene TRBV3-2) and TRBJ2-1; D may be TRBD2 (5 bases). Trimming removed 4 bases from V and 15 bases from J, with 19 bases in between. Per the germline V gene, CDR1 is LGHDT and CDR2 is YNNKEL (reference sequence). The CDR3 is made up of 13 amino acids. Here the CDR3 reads CASSPSRAGFPFF. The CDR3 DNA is TGTGCCAGCAGCCCTTCCCGGGCGGGTTTTCCGTTCTTC.

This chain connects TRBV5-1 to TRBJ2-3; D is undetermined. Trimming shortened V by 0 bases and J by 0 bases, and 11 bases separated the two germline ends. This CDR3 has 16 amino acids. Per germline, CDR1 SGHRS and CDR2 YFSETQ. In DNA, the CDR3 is TGCGCCAGCAGCTTGGAAGACCCACAGAGCACAGATACGCAGTATTTT. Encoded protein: CASSLEDPQSTDTQYF.

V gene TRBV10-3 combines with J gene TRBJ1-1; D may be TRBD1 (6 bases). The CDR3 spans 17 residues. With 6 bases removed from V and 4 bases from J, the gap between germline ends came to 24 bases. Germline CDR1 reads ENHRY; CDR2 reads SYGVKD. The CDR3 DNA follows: TGTGCCATCAGGGAAAGGAGACAGGAAAAACGGGGCACTGAAGCTTTCTTT. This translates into CAIRERRQEKRGTEAFF.

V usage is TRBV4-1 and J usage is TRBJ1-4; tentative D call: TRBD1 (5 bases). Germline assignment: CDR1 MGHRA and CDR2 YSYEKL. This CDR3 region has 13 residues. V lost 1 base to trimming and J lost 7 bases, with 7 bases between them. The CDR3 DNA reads TGCGCCAGCAGCCAAGTAAGGGGTGAAAAACTGTTTTTT. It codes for CASSQVRGEKLFF.

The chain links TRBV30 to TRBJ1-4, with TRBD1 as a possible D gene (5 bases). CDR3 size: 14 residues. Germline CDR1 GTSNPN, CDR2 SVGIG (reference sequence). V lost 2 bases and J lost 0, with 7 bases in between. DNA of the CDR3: TGTGCCTGGAGTTCAGGGTCAACTAATGAAAAACTGTTTTTT. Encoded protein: CAWSSGSTNEKLFF.

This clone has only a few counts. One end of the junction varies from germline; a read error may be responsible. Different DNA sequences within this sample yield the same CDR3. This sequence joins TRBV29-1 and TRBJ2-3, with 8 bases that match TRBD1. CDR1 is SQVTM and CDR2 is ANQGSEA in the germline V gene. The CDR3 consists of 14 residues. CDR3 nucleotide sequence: TGCAGCGTCGAAGGACAGGGATACACAGATACGCAGTATTTT. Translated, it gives CSVEGQGYTDTQYF.

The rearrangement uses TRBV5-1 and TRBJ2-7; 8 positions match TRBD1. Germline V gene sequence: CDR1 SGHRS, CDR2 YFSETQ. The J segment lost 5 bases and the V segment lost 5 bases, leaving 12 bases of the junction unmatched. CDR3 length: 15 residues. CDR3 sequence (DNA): TGCGCCAGCAGTAATCGGGCAGGGGGCGCGGACGAGCAGTACTTC. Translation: CASSNRAGGADEQYF. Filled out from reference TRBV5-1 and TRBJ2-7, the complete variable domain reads KAGVTQTPRYLIKTRGQQVTLSCSPISGHRSVSWYQQTPGQGLQFLFEYFSETQRNKGNFPGRFSGRQFSNSRSEMNVSTLELGDSALYLCASSNRAGGADEQYFGPGTRLTVT.

In DNA form, the CDR3 reads TGTGCCAGTAGTTTGCCGGGGTCACCTCCCTACGAGCAGTACTTC. As protein: CASSLPGSPPYEQYF. The chain has TRBV19 and TRBJ2-7, with D possibly being TRBD2 (5 bases). The germline V gene encodes CDR1 LNHDA and CDR2 SQIVND (reference sequence). V shed 5 bases and J shed 2 bases, with 16 bases lying between them. The CDR3 loop spans 15 amino acids.

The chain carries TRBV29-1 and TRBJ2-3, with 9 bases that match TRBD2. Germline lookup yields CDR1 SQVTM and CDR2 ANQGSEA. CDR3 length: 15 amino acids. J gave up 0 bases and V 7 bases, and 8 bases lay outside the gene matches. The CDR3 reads CSATLAGTSTDTQYF. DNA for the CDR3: TGCAGCGCGACCCTAGCGGGGACGAGCACAGATACGCAGTATTTT.

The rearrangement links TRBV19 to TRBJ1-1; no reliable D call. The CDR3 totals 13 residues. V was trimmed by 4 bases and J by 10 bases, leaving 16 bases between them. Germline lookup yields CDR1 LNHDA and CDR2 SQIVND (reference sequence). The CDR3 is CASSSGGRSRAFF. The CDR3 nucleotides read TGTGCCAGTAGTAGCGGAGGTCGCTCGAGAGCTTTCTTT.

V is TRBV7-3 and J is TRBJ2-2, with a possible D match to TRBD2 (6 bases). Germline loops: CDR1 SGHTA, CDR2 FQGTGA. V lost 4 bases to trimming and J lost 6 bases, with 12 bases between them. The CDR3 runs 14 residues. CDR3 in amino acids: CASSSERVAGELFF. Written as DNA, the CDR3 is TGTGCCAGCAGCTCTGAGCGGGTTGCCGGGGAGCTGTTTTTT.

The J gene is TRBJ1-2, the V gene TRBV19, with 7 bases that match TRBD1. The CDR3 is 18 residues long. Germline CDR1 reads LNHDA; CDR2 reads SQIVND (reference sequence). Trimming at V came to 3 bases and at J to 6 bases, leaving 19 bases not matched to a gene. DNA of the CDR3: TGTGCCAGTAGTATCGGGACAGCCACTAACGGAGTGAGAAATGGCTACACCTTC. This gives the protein CASSIGTATNGVRNGYTF.

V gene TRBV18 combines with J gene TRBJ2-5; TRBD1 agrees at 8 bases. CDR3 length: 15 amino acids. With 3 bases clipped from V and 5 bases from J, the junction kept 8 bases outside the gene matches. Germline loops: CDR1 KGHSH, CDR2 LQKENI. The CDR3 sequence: CASSPDRDGGETQYF. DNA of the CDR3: TGTGCCAGCTCACCGGACAGGGATGGTGGTGAGACCCAGTACTTC.